One and the same sample provided the 30 T cell receptor beta chains below, sequenced in a study of T cell repertoires in cytomegalovirus infection. These receptors are not linked to any known antigen. Each CDR3 protein gets one entry after TCRdb re-called the reads with MiXCR. The table records roughly 920,000 distinct CDR3 sequences, 31% of them present only once. Sequencing used cultured CD8+ T cells from PBMCs, obtained from culture after CMV antigen stimulation. Receptor source: a human donor in good health (CMV status not recorded). Some clones in this sample may be carry-over from other donors' samples.

For the CDR3, the DNA is TGTGCCACCAGTGATACCAGGGGAGCGTCCTACGAGCAGTACGTC. This encodes CATSDTRGASYEQYV. V gene TRBV24-1 combines with J gene TRBJ2-7; possible D gene TRBD1, 6 bases. CDR3 length equals 15 residues. Germline CDR1 reads KGHDR; CDR2 reads SFDVKD. V was pared by 3 bases and J by 1 base, with 12 bases between.

This clonotype showed up just a few times. The V gene is TRBV12-5, the J gene TRBJ1-5, with 7 bases aligning to TRBD1. The CDR3 is 15 residues long. The germline V gene has CDR1 LGHNT and CDR2 FRNRAP. V shed 6 bases and J 6 bases; nucleotides not matched to a gene: 11. As DNA, the CDR3 is TGTGCTAGTGGCTCGACCTCAGGGGGGAGTCAGCCCCAGCATTTT. Its protein product is CASGSTSGGSQPQHF.

The V and J genes are TRBV4-2 and TRBJ1-1, with D uncertain. This CDR3 has 15 residues. V gave up 4 bases and J gave up 2 bases, with 14 bases separating them. Germline CDR1 LGHNA, CDR2 YNFKEQ. This chain's CDR3 is CASSPPEILNTEAFF. The CDR3, as DNA: TGTGCCAGCAGCCCTCCGGAGATTTTAAACACTGAAGCTTTCTTT.

The chain combines TRBV12-3 or TRBV12-4 with TRBJ1-5; no definite D call. The length of the CDR3 is 14 residues. V shed 6 bases and J shed 3 bases, with 12 bases lying between them. The CDR3 loop reads CASSVNSFNQPQHF. The CDR3 DNA reads TGTGCCAGCAGCGTCAACAGTTTCAATCAGCCCCAGCATTTT.

This clonotype has a handful of counts. The chain couples TRBV25-1 to TRBJ2-2, with 7 bases matching TRBD2. Germline CDR1 reads MGHDK; CDR2 reads SYGVNS. CDR3 size: 18 residues. V shed 2 bases, J shed 7 bases, and the junction held 16 bases outside the gene matches. The CDR3 loop reads CASSERQAGSRSFGELFF. The DNA for the CDR3 is TGTGCCAGCAGTGAAAGACAAGCGGGGTCGCGGAGTTTCGGGGAGCTGTTTTTT.

This clonotype was counted only a few times. This sequence joins TRBV4-1 and TRBJ2-7; 7 bases are a match to TRBD1. The CDR3 length is 17 residues. The ends lost 0 bases at V and 3 bases at J; junction bases unmatched: 11. The germline CDR1 and CDR2 sequences are MGHRA and YSYEKL. The CDR3 nucleotides read TGCGCCAGCAGCCAAGAGAGGCGGACAGGCAGAAACTACGAGCAGTACGTC. Its translation: CASSQERRTGRNYEQYV.

This chain links TRBV15 with TRBJ1-1, with D unresolved. The V end was cut by 4 bases, the J end by 1 base, with 7 bases between. CDR3 length equals 13 residues. From germline, CDR1 is LNHNV and CDR2 YYDKDF (reference sequence). The CDR3 sequence is CATSTQRNTEAFF. The CDR3 coding sequence is TGTGCCACCAGCACTCAGAGGAACACTGAAGCTTTCTTT. The complete variable domain, with remaining parts taken from reference TRBV15 and TRBJ1-1, reads DAMVIQNPRYQVTQFGKPVTLSCSQTLNHNVMYWYQQKSSQAPKLLFHYYDKDFNNEADTPDNFQSRRPNTSFCFLDIRSPGLGDTAMYLCATSTQRNTEAFFGQGTRLTVV.

This clonotype was counted at least ten times. The chain uses TRBV7-6 and TRBJ2-5, with 9 bases matching TRBD2. The CDR3 is 15 amino acids. V lost 1 base, J lost 5 bases, and 5 bases stayed unmatched. Germline CDR1 reads SGHVS; CDR2 reads FNYEAQ. The CDR3 loop reads CASSLGGGALETQYF. In nucleotides, the CDR3 is TGTGCCAGCAGCTTAGGCGGGGGGGCTCTGGAGACCCAGTACTTC.

The rearrangement uses TRBV27 and TRBJ2-7; maybe TRBD1 (5 bases). CDR3 length equals 15 residues. Trimming removed 5 bases from V and 2 bases from J, with 16 bases in between. Germline loops: CDR1 MNHEY, CDR2 SMNVEV (reference sequence). The CDR3 sequence is CASSLQGFGTYEQYF. In DNA, the CDR3 is TGTGCCAGCAGTCTCCAGGGATTTGGAACCTACGAGCAGTACTTC.

The V and J genes are TRBV2 and TRBJ2-7; TRBD1 might be the D (6 bases). With 3 bases removed from V and 5 bases from J, the gap between germline ends came to 14 bases. Germline values: CDR1 SNHLY, CDR2 FYNNEI. The CDR3 consists of 14 residues. CDR3 nucleotides: TGTGCCAGCAGTGAGACAGGCTTGGAGAACGAGCAGTACGTC. This gives the protein CASSETGLENEQYV.

The genes are TRBV7-3 and TRBJ2-7, with 11 bases matching TRBD1. This CDR3 has 15 amino acids. Looked up from germline, CDR1 is SGHTA and CDR2 is FQGTGA. With 3 bases clipped from V and 6 bases from J, the junction kept 7 bases outside the gene matches. CDR3 sequence (DNA): TGTGCCAGCAGCTTTACCGGGACAGGGGGATCCGAGCAGTACGTC. This gives the protein CASSFTGTGGSEQYV.

This clonotype occurred many times. The genes are TRBV7-6 and TRBJ2-2; 7 bases line up with TRBD2. The CDR3 is made up of 15 amino acids. The germline V gene has CDR1 SGHVS and CDR2 FNYEAQ. V shed 1 base and J 6 bases; nucleotides not matched to a gene: 5. CDR3 sequence: CASSLGERGPGELFF. The CDR3 DNA is TGTGCCAGCAGCTTAGGGGAGCGGGGCCCCGGGGAGCTGTTTTTT.

This chain links TRBV12-3 or TRBV12-4 with TRBJ1-2, with D unresolved. Trimming shortened V by 7 bases and J by 6 bases, and 15 bases separated the two germline ends. CDR3 length equals 13 residues. CDR3 DNA: TGTGCCAGCACCTTAGGAGAGTTAAATGGCTACACCTTC. Translated, it gives CASTLGELNGYTF.

A few counts support this clonotype. The chain has TRBV20-1 and TRBJ2-1; TRBD1 is a possible D gene (6 bases). Germline values: CDR1 DFQATT, CDR2 SNEGSKA (reference sequence). V shed 2 bases and J shed 4 bases, with 18 bases lying between them. The CDR3 has 16 amino acids. The CDR3 here is CSARIGTPGTYNEQFF. As DNA, the CDR3 is TGCAGTGCTAGAATCGGGACACCTGGGACGTACAATGAGCAGTTCTTC.

This clonotype was picked up a small number of times. V usage is TRBV11-2 and J usage is TRBJ2-1, with D possibly being TRBD1 or TRBD2 (5 bases each). CDR1 and CDR2 (germline): SGHAT, FQNNGV. The V end lost 0 bases, the J end lost 0 bases, and 15 bases lay between the germline ends. CDR3 length equals 18 residues. The CDR3 coding sequence is TGTGCCAGCAGCTTAGAATGGGGGACGGGTTCCTCCTACAATGAGCAGTTCTTC. Its protein is CASSLEWGTGSSYNEQFF.

This clonotype was seen a few times. This chain joins TRBV6-6 and TRBJ1-1; unclear D gene. Germline V gene data show CDR1 as MNHNY and CDR2 as SVGAGI (reference sequence). This CDR3 has 14 residues. With 5 bases removed from V and 1 base from J, the gap between germline ends came to 11 bases. CDR3 amino acids: CASSTATANTEAFF. In nucleotides, the CDR3 is TGTGCCAGCAGTACCGCGACGGCGAACACTGAAGCTTTCTTT.

This clonotype was counted only a few times. The rearrangement joins TRBV12-3 or TRBV12-4 to TRBJ2-7; 7 positions agree with TRBD1. The J segment lost 0 bases and the V segment lost 4 bases, leaving 9 bases of the junction unmatched. The CDR3 runs to 16 residues. This CDR3 reads CASSSPMTGISYEQYF. In DNA form, the CDR3 reads TGTGCCAGCAGTTCGCCAATGACAGGGATCTCCTACGAGCAGTACTTC.

This clonotype was found once. The rearrangement joins TRBV27 to TRBJ1-4; tentative D call: TRBD1 (5 bases). The CDR3 length is 14 residues. Trimming pared 3 bases from V and 8 bases from J, leaving 13 bases between. Germline CDR1 reads MNHEY; CDR2 reads SMNVEV (reference sequence). CDR3 in DNA: TGTGCCAGCAGTTTGAAAAGGGGTTTGGAAAAACTGTTTTTT. Protein product: CASSLKRGLEKLFF.

V and J are TRBV5-5 and TRBJ1-3; D unresolved. The germline V gene encodes CDR1 SGHKS and CDR2 YYEKEE (reference sequence). The CDR3 sequence is 15 residues long. V lost 4 bases and J 0 bases, leaving 11 bases between the germline ends. As DNA, the CDR3 is TGTGCCAGCAGCCTGATGGGGAACTCTGGAAACACCATATATTTT. Residues: CASSLMGNSGNTIYF. Using reference TRBV5-5 and TRBJ1-3 for the parts outside the CDR3, the full variable domain is DAGVTQSPTHLIKTRGQQVTLRCSPISGHKSVSWYQQVLGQGPQFIFQYYEKEERGRGNFPDRFSARQFPNYSSELNVNALLLGDSALYLCASSLMGNSGNTIYFGEGSWLTVV.

This chain uses TRBV10-3 with TRBJ2-7; TRBD1 matches at 11 bases. Unmatched junction bases numbered 8, after V lost 4 bases and J lost 0 bases. In germline, CDR1 is ENHRY, CDR2 SYGVKD. This CDR3 is built from 17 residues. CDR3 sequence (DNA): TGTGCCATCAGTGTGTTGATCGGGACAGGGGGCTCCTACGAGCAGTACTTC. This codes for CAISVLIGTGGSYEQYF.

The chain carries TRBV5-4 and TRBJ1-2; the D gene is possibly TRBD1 (5 bases). Germline values: CDR1 SGHNT, CDR2 YYREEE (reference sequence). Trimming took off 0 bases at V and 4 bases at J, with 13 bases between the two ends. The CDR3 is 15 amino acids. This CDR3 reads CASSLAQGYFYGYTF. In nucleotides, the CDR3 is TGTGCCAGCAGCTTGGCCCAGGGTTACTTCTATGGCTACACCTTC.

This chain links TRBV7-6 with TRBJ2-2; 8 positions match TRBD2. The CDR3 consists of 17 residues. Germline V CDR1 and CDR2: SGHVS, FNYEAQ. The J segment lost 6 bases and the V segment lost 3 bases, leaving 12 bases of the junction unmatched. For the CDR3, the DNA is TGTGCCAGCAGCTTCGGGGGGGGGCCTGATGTCCCCGGGGAGCTGTTTTTT. The encoded protein is CASSFGGGPDVPGELFF.

The chain couples TRBV10-2 to TRBJ1-2; D may be TRBD1 (5 bases). Trimming removed 5 bases from V and 7 bases from J, with 11 bases in between. The CDR3 consists of 12 residues. Germline CDR1 WSHSY, CDR2 SAAADI. CDR3 sequence: CASSYGTSGYTF. In nucleotides, the CDR3 is TGCGCCAGCAGTTACGGGACCAGTGGCTACACCTTC.

The chain has TRBV11-3 and TRBJ2-2; D may correspond to TRBD1 or TRBD2 (5 bases each). From germline, CDR1 is SGHNT and CDR2 YENEEA. Trimming pared 2 bases from V and 3 bases from J, leaving 7 bases between. The CDR3 is 14 residues long. The CDR3 spells CASSLRDDTGELFF. For the CDR3, the DNA is TGTGCCAGCAGCTTACGGGACGACACCGGGGAGCTGTTTTTT.

CDR3 in DNA: TGTGCCAGCAGGGTTATAGCAACTAATGAAAAACTGTTTTTT. Its translation is CASRVIATNEKLFF. The V call is TRBV6-5, the J call TRBJ1-4; D remains ambiguous. The CDR3 length is 14 residues. V gave up 6 bases and J gave up 0 bases, with 8 bases separating them. Looked up from germline, CDR1 is MNHEY and CDR2 is SVGAGI.

In its sample, this clonotype was seen a few times. The J gene is TRBJ1-1, the V gene TRBV7-9; D may be TRBD1 (5 bases). Germline V gene sequence: CDR1 SEHNR, CDR2 FQNEAQ (reference sequence). V lost 0 bases and J lost 1, with 9 bases in between. The CDR3 totals 15 residues. This chain's CDR3 is CASSLAQGTNTEAFF. For the CDR3, the DNA is TGTGCCAGCAGCTTAGCGCAGGGAACGAACACTGAAGCTTTCTTT.

The table lists this clonotype with a few counts. CDR3 nucleotide sequence: TGTGCCAGCAGCTTAGACGGCCGGAGGCTCCACTTT. Translation: CASSLDGRRLHF. The chain is built from TRBV7-9 and TRBJ1-6; D is uncertain. V was pared by 1 base and J by 16 bases, with 11 bases between. This CDR3 is built from 12 residues. The germline V gene encodes CDR1 SEHNR and CDR2 FQNEAQ (reference sequence).

The DNA of the CDR3 is TGTGCCAGCAGTGACATTAGCGGGGGGGCCTCAGAGACCCAGTACTTC. It specifies CASSDISGGASETQYF. The chain combines TRBV6-1 with TRBJ2-5; 11 bases line up with TRBD2. The CDR3 runs 16 residues. J gave up 4 bases and V 3 bases, and 7 bases lay outside the gene matches. Per the germline V gene, CDR1 is MNHNS and CDR2 is SASEGT.

This rearrangement joins TRBV28 to TRBJ1-2, with D perhaps TRBD1 (6 bases). CDR1 MDHEN and CDR2 SYDVKM come from the germline V gene. The CDR3 is 14 amino acids. The V and J ends lost 1 base and 5 bases respectively, with 11 bases between them. The CDR3 protein is CASSLFDRKYGYTF. DNA for the CDR3: TGTGCCAGCAGTTTATTCGACAGGAAGTATGGCTACACCTTC.

The chain has TRBV7-9 and TRBJ1-2; D not resolved. Germline V CDR1 and CDR2: SEHNR, FQNEAQ (reference sequence). Trimming pared 6 bases from V and 3 bases from J, leaving 14 bases between. The CDR3 is 14 residues long. The CDR3 nucleotides are TGTGCCAGCAGTTTTGTAGGGCCGGACTATGGCTACACCTTC. Translating it yields CASSFVGPDYGYTF.